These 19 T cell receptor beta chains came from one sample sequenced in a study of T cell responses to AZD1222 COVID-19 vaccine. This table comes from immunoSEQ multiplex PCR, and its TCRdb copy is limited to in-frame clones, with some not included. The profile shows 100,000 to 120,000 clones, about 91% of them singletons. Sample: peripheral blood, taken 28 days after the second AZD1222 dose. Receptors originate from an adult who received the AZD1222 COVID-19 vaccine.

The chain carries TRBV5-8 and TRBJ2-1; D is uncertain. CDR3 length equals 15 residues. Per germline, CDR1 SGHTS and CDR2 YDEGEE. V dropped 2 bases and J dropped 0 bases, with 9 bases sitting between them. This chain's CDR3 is CASSFGFGSYNEQFF. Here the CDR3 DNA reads TGTGCCAGCAGCTTTGGTTTCGGCTCCTACAATGAGCAGTTCTTC.

The CDR3 DNA follows: TGTGCCATCAGTGAGTCGGCGAGTAATCGGTATGGCTACACCTTC. Translated: CAISESASNRYGYTF. This sequence joins TRBV10-3 and TRBJ1-2; no reliable D call. This CDR3 has 15 residues. V lost 0 bases and J lost 5, with 13 bases in between. CDR1 ENHRY and CDR2 SYGVKD come from the germline V gene.

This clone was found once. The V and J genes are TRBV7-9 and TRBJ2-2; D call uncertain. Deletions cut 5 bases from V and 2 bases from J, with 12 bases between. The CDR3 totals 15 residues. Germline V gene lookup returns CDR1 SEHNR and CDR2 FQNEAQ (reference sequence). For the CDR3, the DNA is TGTGCCAGCAGCCCGGGCGTGAGTAACACCGGGGAGCTGTTTTTT. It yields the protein CASSPGVSNTGELFF.

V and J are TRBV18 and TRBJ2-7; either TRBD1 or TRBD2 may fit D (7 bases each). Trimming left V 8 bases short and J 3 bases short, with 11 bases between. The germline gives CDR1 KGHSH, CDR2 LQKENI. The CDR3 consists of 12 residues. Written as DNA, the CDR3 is TGTGCCAGCCAGGGGGGGGACTACGAGCAGTACTTC. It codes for CASQGGDYEQYF.

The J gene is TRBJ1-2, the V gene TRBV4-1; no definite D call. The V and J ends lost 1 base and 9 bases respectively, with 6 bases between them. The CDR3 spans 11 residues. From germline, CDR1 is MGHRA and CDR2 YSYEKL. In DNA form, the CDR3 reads TGCGCCAGCAGCCAAGGGTTGAGCTACACCTTC. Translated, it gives CASSQGLSYTF.

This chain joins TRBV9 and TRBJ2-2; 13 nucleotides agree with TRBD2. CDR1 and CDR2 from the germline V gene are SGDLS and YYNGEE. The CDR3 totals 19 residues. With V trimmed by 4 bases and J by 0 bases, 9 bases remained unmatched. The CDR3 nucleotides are TGTGCCAGCAGCCCCGAGACTAGCGGGGGGTTATCGAACACCGGGGAGCTGTTTTTT. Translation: CASSPETSGGLSNTGELFF.

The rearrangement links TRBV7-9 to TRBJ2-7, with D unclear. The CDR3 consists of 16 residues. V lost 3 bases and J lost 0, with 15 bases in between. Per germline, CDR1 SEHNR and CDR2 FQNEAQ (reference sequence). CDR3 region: CASSFFTLGSSYEQYF. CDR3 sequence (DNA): TGTGCCAGCAGCTTTTTCACCCTGGGGTCCTCCTACGAGCAGTACTTC. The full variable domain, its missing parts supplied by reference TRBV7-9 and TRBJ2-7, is DTGVSQNPRHKITKRGQNVTFRCDPISEHNRLYWYRQTLGQGPEFLTYFQNEAQLEKSRLLSDRFSAERPKGSFSTLEIQRTEQGDSAMYLCASSFFTLGSSYEQYFGPGTRLTVT.

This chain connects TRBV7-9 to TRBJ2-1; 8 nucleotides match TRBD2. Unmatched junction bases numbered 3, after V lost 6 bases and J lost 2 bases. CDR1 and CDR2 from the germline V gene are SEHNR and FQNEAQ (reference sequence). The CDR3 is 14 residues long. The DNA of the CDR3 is TGTGCCAGCAGACTAGCGGCGACCTACAATGAGCAGTTCTTC. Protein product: CASRLAATYNEQFF.

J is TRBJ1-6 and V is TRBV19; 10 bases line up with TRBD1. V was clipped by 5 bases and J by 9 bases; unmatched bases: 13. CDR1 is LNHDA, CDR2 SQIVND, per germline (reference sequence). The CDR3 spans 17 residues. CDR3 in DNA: TGTGCCAGTAGTTCTCGGCTGGGGACAGGGGTAGGTTCACCCCTCCACTTT. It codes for CASSSRLGTGVGSPLHF. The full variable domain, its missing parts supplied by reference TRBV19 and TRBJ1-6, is DGGITQSPKYLFRKEGQNVTLSCEQNLNHDAMYWYRQDPGQGLRLIYYSQIVNDFQKGDIAEGYSVSREKKESFPLTVTSAQKNPTAFYLCASSSRLGTGVGSPLHFGNGTRLTVT.

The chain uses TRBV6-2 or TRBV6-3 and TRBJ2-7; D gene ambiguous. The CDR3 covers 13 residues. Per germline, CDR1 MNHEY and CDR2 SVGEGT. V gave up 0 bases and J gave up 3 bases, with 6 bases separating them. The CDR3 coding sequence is TGTGCCAGCAGTTACTCGGTTCTCTACGAGCAGTACTTC. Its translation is CASSYSVLYEQYF.

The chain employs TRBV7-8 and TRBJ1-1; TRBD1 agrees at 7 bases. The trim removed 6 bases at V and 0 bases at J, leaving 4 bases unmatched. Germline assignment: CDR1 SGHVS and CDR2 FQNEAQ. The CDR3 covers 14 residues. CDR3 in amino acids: CASRWDSMNTEAFF. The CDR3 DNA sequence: TGTGCCAGCAGATGGGACAGCATGAACACTGAAGCTTTCTTT.

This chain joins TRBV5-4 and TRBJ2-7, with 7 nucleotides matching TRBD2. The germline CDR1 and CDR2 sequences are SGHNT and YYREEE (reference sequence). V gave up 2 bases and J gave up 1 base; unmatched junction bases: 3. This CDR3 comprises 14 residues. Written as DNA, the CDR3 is TGTGCCAGCAGCTTCACGGGGGGTTCCTACGAGCAGTACTTC. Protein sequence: CASSFTGGSYEQYF.

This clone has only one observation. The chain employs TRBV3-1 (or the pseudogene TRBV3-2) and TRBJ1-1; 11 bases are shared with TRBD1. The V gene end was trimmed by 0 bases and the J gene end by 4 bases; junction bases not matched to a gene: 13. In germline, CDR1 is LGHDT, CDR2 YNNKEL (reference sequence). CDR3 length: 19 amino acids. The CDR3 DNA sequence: TGTGCCAGCAGCCAAGATTCCGGGACAGGGGGTCGGGGGGGCACTGAAGCTTTCTTT. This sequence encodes CASSQDSGTGGRGGTEAFF.

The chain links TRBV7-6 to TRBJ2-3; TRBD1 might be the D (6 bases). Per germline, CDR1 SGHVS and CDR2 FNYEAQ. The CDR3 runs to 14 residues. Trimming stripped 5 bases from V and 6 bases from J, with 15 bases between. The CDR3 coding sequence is TGTGCCAGCAGCCTCCCCCCAGGGGAGGATACGCAGTATTTT. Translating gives CASSLPPGEDTQYF.

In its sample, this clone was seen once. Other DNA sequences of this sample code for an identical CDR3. The CDR3 coding sequence is TGTGCCAGCAGTTTTGGGGGGTTTGGCTACACCTTC. Its protein product is CASSFGGFGYTF. The chain recombines TRBV12-3 or TRBV12-4 with TRBJ1-2; D might be TRBD1 (5 bases). This CDR3 is built from 12 residues. V was clipped by 3 bases and J by 7 bases, with 9 bases between them.

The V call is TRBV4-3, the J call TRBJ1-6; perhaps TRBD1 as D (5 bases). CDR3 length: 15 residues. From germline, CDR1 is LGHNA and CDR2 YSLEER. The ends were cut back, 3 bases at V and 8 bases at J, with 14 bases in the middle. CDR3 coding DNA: TGCGCCAGCAGCCAGACAGAGAAGGAGGATTCACCCCTCCACTTT. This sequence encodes CASSQTEKEDSPLHF.

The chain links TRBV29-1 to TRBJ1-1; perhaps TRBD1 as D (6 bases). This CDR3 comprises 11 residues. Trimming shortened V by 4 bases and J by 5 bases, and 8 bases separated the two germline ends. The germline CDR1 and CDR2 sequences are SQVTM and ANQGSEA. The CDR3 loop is CSVVRGTEAFF. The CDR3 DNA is TGCAGCGTTGTAAGGGGGACTGAAGCTTTCTTT.

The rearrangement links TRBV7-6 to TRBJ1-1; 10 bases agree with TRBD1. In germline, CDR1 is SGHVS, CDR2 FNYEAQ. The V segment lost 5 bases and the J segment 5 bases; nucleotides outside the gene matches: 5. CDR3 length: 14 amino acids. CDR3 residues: CASSRGQGVTEAFF. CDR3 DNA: TGTGCCAGCAGCCGAGGACAGGGGGTGACTGAAGCTTTCTTT.

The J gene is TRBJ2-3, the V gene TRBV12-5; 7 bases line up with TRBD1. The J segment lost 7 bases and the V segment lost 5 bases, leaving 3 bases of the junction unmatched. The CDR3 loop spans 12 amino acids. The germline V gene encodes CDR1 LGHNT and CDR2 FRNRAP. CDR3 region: CASGTDRNTQYF. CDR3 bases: TGTGCTAGTGGTACGGACAGGAATACGCAGTATTTT.